This TCR beta chain was recorded in a study of identical twins. The CDR3 covers 19 residues. Germline V gene sequence: CDR1 ENHRY, CDR2 SYGVKD. V lost 0 bases to trimming and J lost 0 bases, with 17 bases between them. Concerning this clonotype itself: Its target is unknown.

A universal primer binding site was introduced by template switching. The final cDNA contained unique molecular identifiers. TCRdb reprocessed the 5' RACE reads with MiXCR, giving one entry per CDR3 protein. The data show 500,000 or so distinct CDR3 sequences, more than 13% seen once. Study-wide points: Analyses based on zero insertions could be partly confounded by invariant MAIT and iNKT cells. Conclusions leaned on cross-sectional statistical analysis and did not track the same donors over time.

These data were likewise used in another study, on yellow fever vaccine responses in identical twins.

The chain carries TRBV10-3 and TRBJ2-2; D remains unclear. The source material was CD4+ T cells sorted from blood. The clonotype comes from a woman younger than 30 in good health. Here the CDR3 reads CAISESRQSLLTNTGELFF. CDR3 DNA: TGTGCCATCAGTGAGTCGAGGCAGTCGCTTTTAACGAACACCGGGGAGCTGTTTTTT.